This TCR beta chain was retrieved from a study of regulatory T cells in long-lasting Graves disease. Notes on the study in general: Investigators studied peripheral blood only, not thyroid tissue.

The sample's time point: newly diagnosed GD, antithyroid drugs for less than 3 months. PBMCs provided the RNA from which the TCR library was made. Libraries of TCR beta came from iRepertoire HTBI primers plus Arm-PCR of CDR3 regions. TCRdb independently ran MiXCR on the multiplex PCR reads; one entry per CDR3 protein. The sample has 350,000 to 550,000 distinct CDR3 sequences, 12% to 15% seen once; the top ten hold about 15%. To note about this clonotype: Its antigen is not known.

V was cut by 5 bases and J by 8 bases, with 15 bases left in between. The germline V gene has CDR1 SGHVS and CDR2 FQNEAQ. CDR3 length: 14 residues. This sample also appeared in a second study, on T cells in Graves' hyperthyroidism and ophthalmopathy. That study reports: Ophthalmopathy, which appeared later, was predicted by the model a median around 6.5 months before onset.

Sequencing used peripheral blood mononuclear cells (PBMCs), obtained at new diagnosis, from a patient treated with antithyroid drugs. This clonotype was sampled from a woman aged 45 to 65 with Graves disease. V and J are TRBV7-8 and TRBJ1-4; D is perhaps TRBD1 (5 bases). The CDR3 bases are TGTGCCAGCAGCCCGGGGGAGCCCGGGGAAAAACTGTTTTTT. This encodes CASSPGEPGEKLFF.